The 5 T cell receptor beta chains below were found in one sample sequenced in a study of T cell repertoires in cytomegalovirus infection. TCRdb independently ran MiXCR on the reads; one entry per CDR3 protein. The repertoire holds about 900,000 distinct CDR3 sequences, with roughly 31% as singletons. These TCRs' antigens remain unknown. The sample consisted of cultured CD8+ T cells from PBMCs, taken from culture after CMV antigen stimulation. Receptors originate from a human donor in good health (CMV status not recorded). Some clones in this sample may be carry-over from other donors' samples.

This clonotype turned up a few times. The chain links TRBV5-6 to TRBJ2-1, with 10 positions matching TRBD2. Germline assignment: CDR1 SGHDT and CDR2 YYEEEE. V lost 2 bases and J lost 8; bases outside the gene matches: 4. CDR3 length: 14 residues. CDR3 loop: CASSLGSGGYEQFF. The CDR3, as DNA: TGTGCCAGCAGCTTAGGTAGCGGGGGGTATGAGCAGTTCTTC.

Here the CDR3 reads CASSLGPLGHLGETQYF. The CDR3 DNA sequence: TGTGCCAGCAGTTTAGGACCTTTGGGACATCTCGGAGAGACCCAGTACTTC. The rearrangement joins TRBV28 to TRBJ2-5; possibly TRBD1 for D (6 bases). Looked up from germline, CDR1 is MDHEN and CDR2 is SYDVKM. This CDR3 has 17 residues. Trimming removed 2 bases from V and 4 bases from J, with 20 bases in between. Supplemented by reference TRBV28 and TRBJ2-5, the full variable domain reads DVKVTQSSRYLVKRTGEKVFLECVQDMDHENMFWYRQDPGLGLRLIYFSYDVKMKEKGDIPEGYSVSREKKERFSLILESASTNQTSMYLCASSLGPLGHLGETQYFGPGTRLLVL.

J is TRBJ2-1 and V is TRBV7-9, with TRBD2 matching over 11 bases. The junction had 4 bases not matched to a gene; V was cut back by 0 bases and J by 0 bases. This CDR3 is built from 18 residues. Per germline, CDR1 SEHNR and CDR2 FQNEAQ (reference sequence). The chain's CDR3 is CASSLARLAGSSYNEQFF. CDR3 sequence (DNA): TGTGCCAGCAGCTTAGCTCGACTAGCGGGAAGCTCCTACAATGAGCAGTTCTTC.

This clonotype was seen only a few times. The gene calls are TRBV7-6 and TRBJ1-1, with D perhaps TRBD1 (5 bases). Germline-derived CDR1 and CDR2 are SGHVS and FNYEAQ. The CDR3 is 15 amino acids. V lost 5 bases and J lost 7, with 20 bases in between. CDR3 amino acids: CASSVNYGQNNEAFF. CDR3 sequence (DNA): TGTGCCAGCAGCGTAAACTACGGACAAAATAATGAAGCTTTCTTT.

The table lists this clonotype with a few counts. The rearrangement joins TRBV6-6 to TRBJ2-5; D gene unclear. The CDR3 is made up of 14 amino acids. V lost 0 bases and J 2 bases, leaving 7 bases between the germline ends. From germline, CDR1 is MNHNY and CDR2 SVGAGI (reference sequence). The CDR3 region is CASSYSSLQETQYF. In DNA, the CDR3 is TGTGCCAGCAGTTACTCGAGTCTTCAAGAGACCCAGTACTTC.